This T cell receptor beta chain is from a study of PD-1 blockade in classical Hodgkin lymphoma. With regard to this clone: Its matching antigen is unknown.

Findings of the study overall: Newly diagnosed patients had baseline TCR diversity that was reportedly lower than that of healthy donors.

Time point given: cycle 4 day 1 (C4D1), after more than five weeks of nivolumab. Every single patient, without exception, relapsed after autologous stem cell transplantation, and brentuximab vedotin exposure varied. Measured with immunoSEQ multiplex PCR; TCRdb has only the in-frame clones, and not every one. Of about 96,000 clones in the sample, about 93% were seen once. Sequenced material: peripheral blood mononuclear cells (PBMCs), taken before the fourth cycle of nivolumab. This sequence was found in a human donor with classical Hodgkin lymphoma.

The CDR3, as DNA: TGTGCCAGCAGTTACCAGGGCCCCCCCTCCTACGAGCAGTACTTC. It encodes CASSYQGPPSYEQYF. V is TRBV6-5 and J is TRBJ2-7; a possible D gene is TRBD1 (5 bases). Germline V gene lookup returns CDR1 MNHEY and CDR2 SVGAGI. V lost 2 bases, J lost 0 bases, and 11 bases lay in between. The CDR3 covers 15 residues.